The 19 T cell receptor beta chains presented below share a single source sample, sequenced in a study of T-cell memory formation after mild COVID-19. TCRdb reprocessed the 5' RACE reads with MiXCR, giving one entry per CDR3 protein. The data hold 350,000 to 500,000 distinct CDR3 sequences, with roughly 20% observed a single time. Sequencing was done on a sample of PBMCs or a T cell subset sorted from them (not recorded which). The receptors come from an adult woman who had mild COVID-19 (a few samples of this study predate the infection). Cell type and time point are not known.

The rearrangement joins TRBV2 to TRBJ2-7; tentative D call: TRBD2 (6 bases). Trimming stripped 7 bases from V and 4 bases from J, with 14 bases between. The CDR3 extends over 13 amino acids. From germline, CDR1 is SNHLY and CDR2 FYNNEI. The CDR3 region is CASNLRDRYEQYF. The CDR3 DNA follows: TGTGCCAGCAATCTGCGGGACCGTTACGAGCAGTACTTC.

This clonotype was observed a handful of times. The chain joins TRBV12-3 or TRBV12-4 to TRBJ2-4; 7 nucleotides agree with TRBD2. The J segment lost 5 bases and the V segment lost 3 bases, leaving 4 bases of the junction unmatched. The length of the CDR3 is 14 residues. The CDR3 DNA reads TGTGCCAGCAGTTTGGGGGGGGGACAAAACATTCAGTACTTC. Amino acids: CASSLGGGQNIQYF.

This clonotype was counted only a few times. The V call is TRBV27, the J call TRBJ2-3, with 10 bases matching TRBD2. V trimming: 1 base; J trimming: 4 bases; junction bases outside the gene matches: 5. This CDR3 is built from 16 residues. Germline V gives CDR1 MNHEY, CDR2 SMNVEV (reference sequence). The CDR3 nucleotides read TGTGCCAGCAGTTTATACGGACTAGCGGAGTCAGATACGCAGTATTTT. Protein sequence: CASSLYGLAESDTQYF.

CDR3 protein: CASSLAAGGPDEQFF. CDR3 in DNA: TGTGCCAGCAGCTTAGCAGCGGGAGGGCCAGATGAGCAGTTCTTC. The V and J genes are TRBV7-2 and TRBJ2-1, with 10 bases identical to TRBD2. Germline V gives CDR1 SGHTA, CDR2 FQGNSA. With V trimmed by 0 bases and J by 8 bases, 4 bases remained unmatched. CDR3 length: 15 residues.

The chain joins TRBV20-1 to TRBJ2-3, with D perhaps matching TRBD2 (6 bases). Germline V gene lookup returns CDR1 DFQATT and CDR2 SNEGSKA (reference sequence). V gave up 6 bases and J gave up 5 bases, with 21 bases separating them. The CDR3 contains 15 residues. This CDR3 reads CSARPQWGVGDTQYF. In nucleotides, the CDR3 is TGCAGTGCGAGACCTCAATGGGGGGTCGGAGATACGCAGTATTTT.

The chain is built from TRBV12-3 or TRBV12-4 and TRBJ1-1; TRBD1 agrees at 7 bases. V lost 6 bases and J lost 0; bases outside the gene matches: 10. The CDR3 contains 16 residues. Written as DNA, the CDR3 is TGTGCCAGCAGCCCTCGGACAGGAATATTGAACACTGAAGCTTTCTTT. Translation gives CASSPRTGILNTEAFF.

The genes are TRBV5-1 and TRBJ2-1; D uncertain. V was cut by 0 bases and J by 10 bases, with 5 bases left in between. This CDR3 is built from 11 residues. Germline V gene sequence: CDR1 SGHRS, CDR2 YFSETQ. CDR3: CASSLGLEQFF. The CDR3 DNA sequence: TGCGCCAGCAGCTTGGGGCTAGAGCAGTTCTTC.

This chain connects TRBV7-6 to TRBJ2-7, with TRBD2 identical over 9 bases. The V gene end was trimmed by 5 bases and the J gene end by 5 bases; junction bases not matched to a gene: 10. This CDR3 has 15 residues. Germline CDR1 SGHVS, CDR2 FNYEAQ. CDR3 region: CASSRGRDRENEQYF. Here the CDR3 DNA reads TGTGCCAGCAGCCGCGGGAGGGACCGGGAGAACGAGCAGTACTTC.

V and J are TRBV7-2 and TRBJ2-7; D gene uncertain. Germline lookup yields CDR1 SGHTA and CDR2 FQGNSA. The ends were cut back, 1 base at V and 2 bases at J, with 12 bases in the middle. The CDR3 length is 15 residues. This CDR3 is CASSLGPFVTYEQYF. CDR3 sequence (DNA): TGTGCCAGCAGCTTAGGGCCTTTCGTAACCTACGAGCAGTACTTC.

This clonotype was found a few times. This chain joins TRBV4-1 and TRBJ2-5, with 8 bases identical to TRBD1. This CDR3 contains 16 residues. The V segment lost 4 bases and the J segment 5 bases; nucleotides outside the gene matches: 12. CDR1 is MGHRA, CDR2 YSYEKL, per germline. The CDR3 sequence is CASSPTPDRGSETQYF. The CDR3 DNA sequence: TGCGCCAGCAGCCCGACCCCTGACAGGGGTAGCGAGACCCAGTACTTC.

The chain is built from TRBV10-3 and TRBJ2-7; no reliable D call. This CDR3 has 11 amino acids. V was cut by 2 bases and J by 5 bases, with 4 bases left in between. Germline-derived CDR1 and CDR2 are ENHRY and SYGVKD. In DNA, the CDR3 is TGTGCCATCAGTGAGACGAACGAGCAGTACTTC. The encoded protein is CAISETNEQYF.

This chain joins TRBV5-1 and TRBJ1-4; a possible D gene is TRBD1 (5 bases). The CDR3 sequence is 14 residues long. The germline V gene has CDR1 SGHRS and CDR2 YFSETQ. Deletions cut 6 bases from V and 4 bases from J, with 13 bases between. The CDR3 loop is CASTFSGNNEKLFF. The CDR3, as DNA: TGCGCCAGCACCTTCTCAGGGAATAATGAAAAACTGTTTTTT.

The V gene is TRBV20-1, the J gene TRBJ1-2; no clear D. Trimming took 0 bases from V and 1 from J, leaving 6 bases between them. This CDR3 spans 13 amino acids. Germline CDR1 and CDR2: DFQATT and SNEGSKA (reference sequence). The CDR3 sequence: CSAREDGNYGYTF. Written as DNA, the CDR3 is TGCAGTGCTAGAGAAGACGGTAACTATGGCTACACCTTC.

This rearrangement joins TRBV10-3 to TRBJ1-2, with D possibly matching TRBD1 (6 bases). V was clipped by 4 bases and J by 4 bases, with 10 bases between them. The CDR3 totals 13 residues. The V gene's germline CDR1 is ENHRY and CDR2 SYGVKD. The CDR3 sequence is CAISGQAPYGYTF. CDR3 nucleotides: TGTGCCATCAGTGGACAGGCCCCCTATGGCTACACCTTC.

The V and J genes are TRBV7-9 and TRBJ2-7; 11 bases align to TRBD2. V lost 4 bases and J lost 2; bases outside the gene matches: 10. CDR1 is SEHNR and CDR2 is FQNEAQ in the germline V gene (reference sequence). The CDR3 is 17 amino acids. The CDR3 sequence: CASSSPTTSGNPYEQYF. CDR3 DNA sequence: TGTGCCAGCAGCTCTCCAACGACTAGCGGGAATCCCTACGAGCAGTACTTC.

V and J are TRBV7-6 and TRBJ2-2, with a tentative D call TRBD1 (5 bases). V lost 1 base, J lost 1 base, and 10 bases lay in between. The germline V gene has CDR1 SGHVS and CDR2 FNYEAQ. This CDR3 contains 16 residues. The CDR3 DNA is TGTGCCAGCAGCTTAGATGACAGCTTGAACACCGGGGAGCTGTTTTTT. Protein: CASSLDDSLNTGELFF.

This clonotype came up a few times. CDR3 sequence: CASSVVGGTGSDEQYF. CDR3 sequence (DNA): TGTGCCAGCAGCGTAGTGGGGGGGACAGGGTCCGACGAGCAGTACTTC. The rearrangement links TRBV9 to TRBJ2-7; 9 bases line up with TRBD1. The V segment lost 0 bases and the J segment 5 bases; nucleotides outside the gene matches: 9. The V gene's germline CDR1 is SGDLS and CDR2 YYNGEE. CDR3 length: 16 amino acids.

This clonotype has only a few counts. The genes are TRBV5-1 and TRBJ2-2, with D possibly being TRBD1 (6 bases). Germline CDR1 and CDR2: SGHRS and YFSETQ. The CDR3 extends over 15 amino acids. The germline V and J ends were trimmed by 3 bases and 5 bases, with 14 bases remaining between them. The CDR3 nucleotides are TGCGCCAGCAGCTCACAGGGCTGGGAGACCGGGGAGCTGTTTTTT. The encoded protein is CASSSQGWETGELFF.

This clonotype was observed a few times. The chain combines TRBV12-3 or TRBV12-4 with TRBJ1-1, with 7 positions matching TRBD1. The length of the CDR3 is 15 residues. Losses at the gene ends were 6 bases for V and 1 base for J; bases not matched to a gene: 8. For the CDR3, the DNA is TGTGCCAGCAGCACCCGACAGGGACCGAACACTGAAGCTTTCTTT. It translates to CASSTRQGPNTEAFF.